These T cell receptor beta chains were read from a single sample in a study of T-cell memory formation after mild COVID-19. Each CDR3 protein gets one entry after TCRdb re-called the 5' RACE reads with MiXCR. The sample lists 120,000 to 150,000 distinct CDR3 sequences, 14% seen once, with 25% to 30% in the top ten. The sequenced sample was PBMCs or a T cell subset sorted from them (not recorded which). These receptors were obtained from an adult woman who had mild COVID-19 (a few samples of this study predate the infection). Cell type and time point are not known. Each CDR3 is given with its conserved first and last residue. A D gene is named only where the DNA matches it firmly. Not all rows give a size; the values are once, few, many and, for expanded clones, a class.

clone size: few; V gene: TRBV5-5; J gene: TRBJ1-1; D gene: -; CDR3 DNA: TGTGCCAGCAGCTTGGGTGAAGGGGCGGCTGAAGCTTTCTTT; CDR3 protein: CASSLGEGAAEAFF
clone size: few; V gene: TRBV7-6; J gene: TRBJ2-7; D gene: -; CDR3 DNA: TGTGCCAGCAGCTTAGCCGGGTCCACGATCGACGAGCAGTACTTC; CDR3 protein: CASSLAGSTIDEQYF
clone size: many; V gene: TRBV24-1; J gene: TRBJ1-5; D gene: -; CDR3 DNA: TGTGCCACCAGTGTAGGGAATAATCAGCCCCAGCATTTT; CDR3 protein: CATSVGNNQPQHF
clone size: few; V gene: TRBV6-2/TRBV6-3; J gene: TRBJ1-1; D gene: -; CDR3 DNA: TGTGCCAGCAGTTGGAGCCCCCTGAGCACTGAAGCTTTCTTT; CDR3 protein: CASSWSPLSTEAFF
clone size: -; V gene: TRBV15; J gene: TRBJ2-7; D gene: TRBD2; CDR3 DNA: TGTGCCACCAGCGGGACGAGAAACGGGACTAGTTGGTACGAGCAGTACTTC; CDR3 protein: CATSGTRNGTSWYEQYF
clone size: -; V gene: TRBV6-2/TRBV6-3; J gene: TRBJ2-3; D gene: TRBD2; CDR3 DNA: TGTGCCAGCCTACTAGCGGGGGTTCCAGATACGCAGTATTTT; CDR3 protein: CASLLAGVPDTQYF
clone size: many; V gene: TRBV20-1; J gene: TRBJ2-7; D gene: -; CDR3 DNA: TGCAGTGCTACCACGTACCGGGACATGGGGGACGACGAGCAGTACTTC; CDR3 protein: CSATTYRDMGDDEQYF
clone size: -; V gene: TRBV5-1; J gene: TRBJ1-2; D gene: -; CDR3 DNA: TGCGCCAGCAGCTTGACGTATGCCAGGGGAGACTATGGCTACACCTTC; CDR3 protein: CASSLTYARGDYGYTF
clone size: many; V gene: TRBV7-9; J gene: TRBJ2-3; D gene: TRBD2; CDR3 DNA: TGTGCCAGCAGCTTCCGGACTAGCGGACCAGAATCGTATACGCAGTATTTT; CDR3 protein: CASSFRTSGPESYTQYF
clone size: few; V gene: TRBV20-1; J gene: TRBJ2-7; D gene: TRBD2; CDR3 DNA: TGCAGTGCCCTAACCGGGACTAGGGCCGCGGGGTACGAGCAGTACTTC; CDR3 protein: CSALTGTRAAGYEQYF
clone size: few; V gene: TRBV29-1; J gene: TRBJ2-7; D gene: -; CDR3 DNA: TGCAGCGTTGAAGACGGGAGCTACGAGCAGTACTTC; CDR3 protein: CSVEDGSYEQYF
clone size: few; V gene: TRBV7-3; J gene: TRBJ2-1; D gene: TRBD1; CDR3 DNA: TGTGCCAGCAGCCAGACGGGACAGGCCTCCTACAATGAGCAGTTCTTC; CDR3 protein: CASSQTGQASYNEQFF
clone size: -; V gene: TRBV5-1; J gene: TRBJ2-1; D gene: -; CDR3 DNA: TGCGCCAGCTCGGGAGGACAGGGCGATGAGCAGTTCTTC; CDR3 protein: CASSGGQGDEQFF
clone size: few; V gene: TRBV2; J gene: TRBJ2-3; D gene: TRBD2; CDR3 DNA: TGTGCCAGCAGCCGTAAGCGGGGGGGCACAGATACGCAGTATTTT; CDR3 protein: CASSRKRGGTDTQYF
clone size: few; V gene: TRBV12-3/TRBV12-4; J gene: TRBJ1-1; D gene: -; CDR3 DNA: TGTGCCAGCAGTCAACTGGGGATAAACACTGAAGCTTTCTTT; CDR3 protein: CASSQLGINTEAFF
clone size: few; V gene: TRBV18; J gene: TRBJ2-7; D gene: TRBD2; CDR3 DNA: TGTGCCAGCTCACCACGGACTAGCGGAACCTACGAGCAGTACTTC; CDR3 protein: CASSPRTSGTYEQYF
clone size: -; V gene: TRBV5-1; J gene: TRBJ2-7; D gene: TRBD2; CDR3 DNA: TGCGCCAGCAGCCCAGCGGGGGGATTCACTTACGACCAGTACTTC; CDR3 protein: CASSPAGGFTYDQYF
clone size: few; V gene: TRBV12-3/TRBV12-4; J gene: TRBJ2-5; D gene: TRBD2; CDR3 DNA: TGTGCCAGCACAGCGGGGCCCGAGACCCAGTACTTC; CDR3 protein: CASTAGPETQYF
clone size: -; V gene: TRBV4-1; J gene: TRBJ2-2; D gene: TRBD1; CDR3 DNA: TGCGCCAGCAGCCAAGGGGGTCCGGGACAGGTACCCGGGGAGCTGTTTTTT; CDR3 protein: CASSQGGPGQVPGELFF
clone size: many; V gene: TRBV6-4; J gene: TRBJ2-3; D gene: -; CDR3 DNA: TGTGCCAGCAGTCTATCATCGGGGGGCACAGATACGCAGTATTTT; CDR3 protein: CASSLSSGGTDTQYF